The rows below give T cell receptor beta chains drawn from one sample of a study of cytomegalovirus exposure and HLA in healthy donors. The protocol was immunoSEQ multiplex PCR, while the TCRdb copy is restricted to in-frame clones and leaves out a portion. Of approximately 130,000 clones listed, 75% to 85% are singletons. Sequenced sample: PBMCs. The receptor set was obtained from a woman aged 35 to 49 in good health and CMV-seropositive. CDR3s include the opening cysteine and the closing phenylalanine or tryptophan. The D gene is left open where the match is weak. Expanded clones are given a class, and other clones once, few, many or no size at all.

CDR3aa,CDR3nt,v_gene,abundance,j_gene,d_gene
CASSRSGDRGEKLFF,TGCGCCAGCAGCCGAAGTGGGGACAGGGGAGAAAAACTGTTTTTT,TRBV4-3,-,TRBJ1-4,TRBD1
CASTPLPGVGAYEQYF,TGTGCCAGCACCCCTCTTCCGGGAGTCGGCGCCTACGAGCAGTACTTC,TRBV28,-,TRBJ2-7,-
CSGSGGSSYEQYF,TGCAGCGGTAGCGGAGGCAGCTCCTACGAGCAGTACTTC,TRBV29-1,few,TRBJ2-7,-
CASSPIPGLAGVTGELFF,TGTGCCAGCAGCCCGATACCGGGACTAGCGGGAGTTACCGGGGAGCTGTTTTTT,TRBV5-4,-,TRBJ2-2,TRBD2
CASSLGLAGDSSTDTQYF,TGTGCCAGCAGCTTGGGACTAGCGGGGGATTCTAGCACAGATACGCAGTATTTT,TRBV7-9,-,TRBJ2-3,TRBD2
CASSLSGQGLEPQHF,TGTGCCAGCAGTTTATCCGGACAGGGGTTGGAGCCCCAGCATTTT,TRBV28,once,TRBJ1-5,TRBD1
CASSSERGPVNGYTF,TGTGCCAGCTCATCGGAGAGGGGGCCAGTTAATGGCTACACCTTC,TRBV18,-,TRBJ1-2,TRBD1
CASSELANYSEQYF,TGCGCCAGCAGCGAACTAGCGAATTACTCAGAGCAGTACTTC,TRBV4-1,-,TRBJ2-5,TRBD2
CASSQESGSTGNEQFF,TGTGCCAGCAGCCAAGAGAGCGGGAGCACTGGCAATGAGCAGTTCTTC,TRBV4-2,-,TRBJ2-1,TRBD2
CASSLDSPKWTQYF,TGTGCCAGCAGCCTAGACAGCCCAAAATGGACCCAGTACTTC,TRBV6-5,-,TRBJ2-5,-
CASSVGGASEKLFF,TGTGCCAGCAGCGTAGGGGGCGCGAGTGAAAAACTGTTTTTT,TRBV7-2,-,TRBJ1-4,TRBD1
CASSMRPTSGGYEQFF,TGTGCCAGTAGTATGCGCCCGACTAGCGGGGGTTATGAGCAGTTCTTC,TRBV19,-,TRBJ2-1,TRBD2
CASSPEGARASGNTIYF,TGTGCCAGCAGCCCGGAAGGGGCCAGGGCATCTGGAAACACCATATATTTT,TRBV4-2,-,TRBJ1-3,-
CASSLGTQNYNEQFF,TGTGCCAGCAGCTTGGGGACTCAGAACTACAATGAGCAGTTCTTC,TRBV5-6,-,TRBJ2-1,-
CASTGQRLNQPQHF,TGTGCCAGCACGGGACAGAGACTGAATCAGCCCCAGCATTTT,TRBV6-6,-,TRBJ1-5,TRBD1
CASTPVGTSDEQYF,TGTGCCAGCACCCCAGTTGGGACTAGCGACGAGCAGTACTTC,TRBV9,once,TRBJ2-7,TRBD2
CASSKVGTECFKTQYF,TGTGCCAGCAGCAAAGTAGGGACAGAGTGTTTTAAGACCCAATACTTC,TRBV21-1,-,TRBJ2-5,-
CASSQNRGPSETQYF,TGCGCCAGCAGCCAAAACAGGGGGCCGTCGGAGACCCAGTACTTC,TRBV4-3,-,TRBJ2-5,TRBD1
CASSRTGGDTIYF,TGTGCCAGCAGCCGAACGGGGGGAGACACCATATATTTT,TRBV6-6,-,TRBJ1-3,-
CASRILDGRRSYEQYF,TGTGCCAGCAGAATACTAGACGGGAGGAGATCCTACGAGCAGTACTTC,TRBV6-6,-,TRBJ2-7,TRBD2
CASSPGEGYTF,TGTGCCAGCTCACCAGGGGAGGGCTACACCTTC,TRBV18,-,TRBJ1-2,-
CASTPAGDVETQYF,TGTGCCAGCACCCCGGCAGGGGATGTGGAGACCCAGTACTTC,TRBV9,-,TRBJ2-5,-
CATSRIELPYEQYF,TGTGCCACCAGCAGAATAGAACTTCCCTACGAGCAGTACTTC,TRBV15,-,TRBJ2-7,-
CAWSVQGARYEQYF,TGTGCCTGGAGTGTACAGGGGGCGCGCTACGAGCAGTACTTC,TRBV30,once,TRBJ2-7,TRBD1
CASSVEGGLMADTQYF,TGTGCCAGCAGCGTAGAGGGGGGGCTGATGGCAGATACGCAGTATTTT,TRBV9,-,TRBJ2-3,-
CASSPGTGVEQYF,TGTGCCAGCAGCCCCGGGACAGGGGTGGAGCAGTACTTC,TRBV14,-,TRBJ2-7,TRBD1
CASGQELRTGPYEQYF,TGCGCCAGCGGCCAAGAGCTTAGGACAGGGCCCTACGAGCAGTACTTC,TRBV4-1,-,TRBJ2-7,TRBD1
CASSVDSSGANVLTF,TGTGCCAGCAGTGTGGACAGCTCTGGGGCCAACGTCCTGACTTTC,TRBV6-1,-,TRBJ2-6,-
CASSTSSGSDTDTQYF,TGTGCCAGCAGCACCTCTAGCGGGAGTGACACAGATACGCAGTATTTT,TRBV7-3,-,TRBJ2-3,TRBD2
CASSLVSTDTQYF,TGTGCCAGCAGCTTGGTTTCAACAGATACGCAGTATTTT,TRBV5-4,-,TRBJ2-3,-
CASSWMGTSPEQFF,TGCGCCAGCAGCTGGATGGGGACTAGTCCCGAGCAGTTCTTC,TRBV5-1,-,TRBJ2-1,TRBD2
CASSLQAAGTEAFF,TGTGCCAGCAGTCTACAGGCGGCGGGGACTGAAGCTTTCTTT,TRBV27,-,TRBJ1-1,-
CASSSGLAGGGGTQYF,TGTGCCAGCAGCTCGGGACTAGCGGGAGGGGGGGGGACCCAGTACTTC,TRBV7-3,-,TRBJ2-5,TRBD2
CASSHLDRGLGAFF,TGTGCCAGCAGCCACCTCGACAGGGGGCTGGGGGCTTTCTTT,TRBV28,-,TRBJ1-1,TRBD1
CASSTSGTGFIYGYTF,TGTGCCAGCAGCACGTCCGGGACAGGGTTTATCTATGGCTACACCTTC,TRBV7-8,-,TRBJ1-2,TRBD1
CASSLLAAQLHEQFF,TGTGCCAGCAGCTTACTAGCAGCCCAATTGCATGAGCAGTTCTTC,TRBV7-8,once,TRBJ2-1,-
CASSKGPDTEAFF,TGTGCCAGCAGCAAGGGGCCGGACACTGAAGCTTTCTTT,TRBV7-2,-,TRBJ1-1,-
CASSSTGGRSEKLFF,TGTGCCAGCAGTTCGACAGGGGGCAGGAGTGAAAAACTGTTTTTT,TRBV28,-,TRBJ1-4,TRBD1
CASRTLGTSGRSTDTQYF,TGTGCCAGCAGGACCCTGGGGACTAGCGGGAGGAGCACAGATACGCAGTATTTT,TRBV7-2,-,TRBJ2-3,TRBD2
CASSVAAASGGDTQYF,TGTGCCAGCAGCGTAGCGGCGGCTAGCGGGGGAGATACGCAGTATTTT,TRBV9,-,TRBJ2-3,TRBD2
CASSIRGGNEQFF,TGTGCCAGTAGTATAAGGGGGGGGAATGAGCAGTTCTTC,TRBV19,-,TRBJ2-1,-
CASSPGGRANTGELFF,TGTGCCAGCAGCCCCGGCGGGAGGGCCAACACCGGGGAGCTGTTTTTT,TRBV7-3,-,TRBJ2-2,TRBD2
CSRREGGTQYF,TGCAGCCGGCGGGAGGGGGGTACGCAGTATTTT,TRBV20-1,-,TRBJ2-3,TRBD2
CASSFSYGVVSYNEQFF,TGTGCCAGCAGCTTTTCATATGGAGTGGTATCCTACAATGAGCAGTTCTTC,TRBV5-4,-,TRBJ2-1,-
CASSLGTVNQPQHF,TGCGCCAGCAGCTTGGGAACGGTGAATCAGCCCCAGCATTTT,TRBV5-1,-,TRBJ1-5,-
CASSPGDSSYGYTF,TGTGCCAGCAGCCCCGGCGACAGTTCATATGGCTACACCTTC,TRBV28,-,TRBJ1-2,-
CASSPGYGDVNYGYTF,TGTGCCAGCTCACCAGGTTACGGGGATGTTAACTATGGCTACACCTTC,TRBV18,-,TRBJ1-2,-
CASSLERFSYNEQFF,TGCGCCAGCAGCTTAGAGCGGTTCTCCTACAATGAGCAGTTCTTC,TRBV5-1,-,TRBJ2-1,-